The entry below gives a single TCR beta chain sequence along with its context. The specificity of this receptor is unknown. Base qualities were left out, and no much larger clone turns up one base away. The germline ends are 9 bases apart after V is trimmed by 2 bases and J by 2 bases. From a lookup of the germline V gene, CDR1 and CDR2 are MNHEY and SVGEGT. From the cysteine through the phenylalanine, the CDR3 covers 15 amino acids. This entry keeps only the CDR3 DNA: 45 bases, framed from base 1. The entry originates in a study of regulatory T cells in long-lasting Graves disease (dated by TCRdb to about 2021). With respect to the entire study: Antithyroid drugs had been taken for less than 3 months by newly diagnosed Graves' disease patients. Peripheral blood TCR sequencing and RNA sequencing compared persistent Graves' disease patients with newly diagnosed Graves' disease patients. The study was registered as a clinical trial and conducted in China. A total of about 35 samples underwent TCR sequencing, from 13 patients with persistent Graves' disease and 20 patients with newly diagnosed Graves' disease. Summary of the overall study and its limitations: Peripheral blood alone was examined, since thyroid tissue, which constituted the primary lesion, could not be accessed. More public clonotypes were shared among persistent patients (under 3,000) than among newly diagnosed patients (966). Only the TCR beta chain was sequenced and analyzed. Lower TCR Shannon entropy and fewer highly expanded clones were observed in persistent Graves' disease patients than in newly diagnosed patients, which suggested clonal expansion. Preferential use of TRBV28, TRBJ1-2 and TRBJ2-5 was observed in persistent disease, whereas TRBV20-1 and TRBJ2-1 were favored in newly diagnosed disease. The authors noted that the small sample size was a limitation that may lower accuracy.

The meaning of the sample's time point label: newly diagnosed GD, antithyroid drugs for less than 3 months. RNA was extracted from PBMCs in TRIzol for both TCR sequencing and RNA sequencing. The diagnosis of Graves' disease followed American Thyroid Association guidelines. Recruitment of patients was carried out at an endocrinology department in Xi'an, China. Each patient gave roughly 10 milliliters of peripheral blood, collected in an EDTA anticoagulant tube. Ficoll Paque Plus density gradient separation was used to isolate PBMCs, and no further T cell sorting was done. An Agilent 2100 Bioanalyzer and agarose gel were used to check RNA quality, and a NanoDrop 2000 was used to measure RNA concentration. Library generation was performed with multiplex PCR. The instrument given in TCRdb is Illumina HiSeq 4000. To build TCR beta libraries, CDR3 regions were amplified by Arm-PCR using iRepertoire HTBI primers. Before sequencing, the PCR products underwent gel purification. In the original analysis: Gene usage analysis of CDR3 amino acid clonotypes relied on the approximately 60 TRBV and about 15 TRBJ segments identified across samples. COPE and FqMerger were used to merge the filtered high-quality paired reads into contigs. BLAST was used to align contigs to IMGT TRBV, TRBD and TRBJ reference genes, and CDR3 was defined according to IMGT. Highly expanded clones were defined as clonotypes with a frequency above 0.1%. Shannon entropy was used to measure repertoire diversity, and the Gini coefficient was used to measure V-J evenness. A clonotype found in more than one individual was treated as public. Using fastp at Q25 and MiXCR, TCRdb reprocessed the public reads and kept productive beta chains. Identical CDR3 protein sequences are pooled into one entry, listed with their most common genes and DNA. TCRdb, not the authors, supplied the V and J calls. This sample has about 450,000 distinct CDR3 sequences in its table, and 11% to 15% of those were observed once. The leading ten clones occupy approximately 17% of the sample.

The data also belong to a second study, concerning T cells in Graves' hyperthyroidism and ophthalmopathy. As the second publication notes: Stable Graves' hyperthyroidism was defined as the absence of progression to ophthalmopathy over 18 months of follow-up. Hyperthyroidism patients were newly diagnosed, had a disease duration of under 2 months, and were aged 18 to 65 years. Exclusion was applied to patients with uncontrolled infections, other autoimmune diseases, pregnancy or lactation. Clinical symptoms, serum thyroxine and TRAb, thyroid ultrasound, and orbital computed tomography formed the basis for the diagnoses. The TCR CDR3 was subjected to a first round of RT-PCR using the HTBI primer set and the Qiagen OneStep RT-PCR kit. Most expanded thyroid clonotypes (frequency above 0.001) were also detected in blood, a finding suggesting that blood repertoires may reflect thyroid immune responses. Ophthalmopathy was separated from stable hyperthyroidism by a 13 V-J signature model, with just over 85% sensitivity and roughly 81% specificity obtained in cross-validation and 80%/75% obtained in testing. In validation, the model predicted progression to ophthalmopathy a median of roughly 6.2 months before onset, with 70% to 71% sensitivity and roughly 73% specificity. To identify distinguishing TCR V-J signatures, a discovery cohort of around 100 patients was used, comprising approximately 40 with Graves' ophthalmopathy and 57 with stable Graves' hyperthyroidism. Prospective prediction of ophthalmopathy was tested in an independent validation cohort of 18 to 20 hyperthyroidism patients and some 17 patients who later progressed to ophthalmopathy. For training and testing, the 100 or so patients in the discovery cohort were randomly divided in a 7:3 ratio. In roughly six Graves' hyperthyroidism patients, the study also compared T-cell repertoires from thyroid tissue with T-cell repertoires from blood. Following sampling, methimazole starting at 30 mg daily was given to hyperthyroidism patients, and high-dose intravenous methylprednisolone was given to ophthalmopathy patients. Libraries were constructed in a second round of multiplex PCR, after which size selection and purification were performed. Sequencing of the libraries was done on an Illumina HiSeq2000 using paired-end 100 bp reads. SOAPnuke was used to process the raw data, with reads discarded if the reads contained adapters or uncalled bases, had a mean Phred below 15, or lacked an exact constant-primer or identifier match. COPE v1.2.5 was used to merge high-quality paired reads, and clonotypes were defined as unique nucleotide sequences. Clonotypes were aligned to IMGT TRBV, TRBD and TRBJ reference segments using MiTCR v1.1. Analysis was restricted to V-J combinations with a frequency above 0.0001, which covered about 99% of repertoires. The TCS score was defined as the ratio of F50 (clonal expansion) to E x V (chaos), calculated using BLOSUM62-based TCRdist between CDR3 peptides within each V-J. Welch's t-statistics and random forest reduced 500 to 650 V-J features to 13, which were used in a naive Bayes classifier (R e1071). Sample size was not statistically predetermined, and blinding of investigators to group allocation was not performed. According to the paper, TCR Vbeta CDR3 sequencing was carried out on 120 to 150 peripheral blood samples, which came from some 41 ophthalmopathy, 75 or so hyperthyroidism and some 17 progressor patients.

This TCR was recovered from a woman aged 45-65 years with Graves disease. Donor details come from another sample of the same person, matched by shared clones. Sequenced material: peripheral blood mononuclear cells (PBMCs), taken at new diagnosis, from a patient treated with antithyroid drugs. Rearrangement joined TRBV6-2 or TRBV6-3 to TRBJ1-4; TRBD1 might be the D gene, on 5 matching bases. The CDR3 reads CASSYLGTTNEKLFF. DNA sequence: TGTGCCAGCAGTTACCTAGGGACCACTAATGAAAAACTGTTTTTT.